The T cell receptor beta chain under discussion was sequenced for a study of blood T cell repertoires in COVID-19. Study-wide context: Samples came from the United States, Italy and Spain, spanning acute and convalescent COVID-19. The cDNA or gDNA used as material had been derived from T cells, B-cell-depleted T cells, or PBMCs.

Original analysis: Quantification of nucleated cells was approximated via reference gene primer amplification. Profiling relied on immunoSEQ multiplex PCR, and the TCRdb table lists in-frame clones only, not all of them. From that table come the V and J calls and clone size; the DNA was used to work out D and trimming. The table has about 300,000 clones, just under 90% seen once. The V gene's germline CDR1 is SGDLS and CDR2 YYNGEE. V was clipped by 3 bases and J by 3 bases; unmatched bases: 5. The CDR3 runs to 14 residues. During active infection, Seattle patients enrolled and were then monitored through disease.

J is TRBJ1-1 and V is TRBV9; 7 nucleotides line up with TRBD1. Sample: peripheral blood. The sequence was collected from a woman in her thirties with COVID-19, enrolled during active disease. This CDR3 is CASSGGTGDTEAFF. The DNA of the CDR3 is TGTGCCAGCAGCGGGGGAACAGGGGACACTGAAGCTTTCTTT.